This T cell receptor beta chain was profiled in a study of PD-L1 blockade in urothelial cancer. About the study: Researchers found blood samples held a median of approximately 150,000 T cells.

Time point reported: peripheral blood 6 weeks after treatment start. Worth noting for this clone: Its target is unknown.

Clones were read by immunoSEQ multiplex PCR, and TCRdb kept only the in-frame ones, dropping some. The table has around 93,000 clones, 75% to 90% seen once. Whole-study results and caveats: Durable benefit accompanied greater 3-week expansion of tumor-associated blood clones.

Per the germline V gene, CDR1 is SEHNR and CDR2 is FQNEAQ (reference sequence). The V gene lost 4 bases and the J gene lost 2 bases, with 8 bases spanning the gap. The CDR3 covers 13 residues. The V and J genes are TRBV7-9 and TRBJ2-5, with D possibly TRBD2 on 6 matching bases. This specimen was PBMCs, taken around atezolizumab (anti-PD-L1) treatment. The source is a man in his sixties or seventies with urothelial cancer. CDR3 coding DNA: TGTGCCAGCAGCTCCGGGGGTCAAGAGACCCAGTACTTC. Translation gives CASSSGGQETQYF.